This record concerns one TCR beta chain sequence. Its antigen is still unknown. The V end lost 7 bases, the J end lost 2 bases, and 11 bases lay between the germline ends. Germline assignment: CDR1 SGHDN and CDR2 FVKESK. The CDR3 is 13 residues long. The data originate from a study of siplizumab effects on memory and regulatory T cells. The assay covered 85,000 to 100,000 TCR templates per sample. Data came from immunoSEQ multiplex PCR; TCRdb stores just in-frame clones and leaves some out. The sample lists around 100,000 clones, 85% to 95% occurring once. Study-wide results and caveats: Naive T cells appeared more diverse than memory cells and seemed to be major alloresponse contributors. Mappable alloreactive CD4+ clones were on average around 69% Treg-derived with siplizumab, roughly 30% in controls.

The sequenced material came from Tregs sorted from blood. The source is a human donor in good health. The chain joins TRBV14 to TRBJ2-5; D tentatively fits TRBD1 or TRBD2 (5 bases each). The CDR3 loop is CASKFGGQETQYF. The CDR3 DNA sequence: TGTGCCAGCAAGTTTGGGGGACAAGAGACCCAGTACTTC. The variable domain in full, with the rest retrieved from reference TRBV14 and TRBJ2-5, is EAGVTQFPSHSVIEKGQTVTLRCDPISGHDNLYWYRRVMGKEIKFLLHFVKESKQDESGMPNNRFLAERTGGTYSTLKVQPAELEDSGVYFCASKFGGQETQYFGPGTRLLVL.